Listed below are T cell receptor beta chains from one sample, sequenced in a study of cytomegalovirus exposure and HLA in healthy donors. The data were produced by immunoSEQ multiplex PCR, yet TCRdb's version contains in-frame clones alone and is incomplete. The repertoire consists of around 160,000 clones, with roughly 80% occurring once and the leading ten covering about 2.9%. The specimen was PBMCs. Receptors were obtained from a man aged 35 to 55 in good health and CMV-seropositive. Each CDR3 is given with its conserved first and last residue. A D gene is named only where the DNA matches it firmly. Expanded clones are given a class, and other clones once, few, many or no size at all.

clone_size d_call j_call v_call cdr3_nt cdr3_aa
NA TRBD2 TRBJ2-1 TRBV19 TGTGCCAGTAGCCCTGGGACTAGCGGGAGGGCCCTCCGTGTTTACAATGAGCAGTTCTTC CASSPGTSGRALRVYNEQFF
NA NA TRBJ1-1 TRBV18 TGTGCCAGCTTGCTCGGGTTAAACACTGAAGCTTTCTTT CASLLGLNTEAFF
few NA TRBJ2-1 TRBV7-2 TGTGCCAGCAGATATCCGGGAAGCTCCTACAATGAGCAGTTCTTC CASRYPGSSYNEQFF
NA TRBD2 TRBJ2-3 TRBV7-9 TGTGCCAGCAGCTTTGGCGGGAGGGCTAGCGGTTGGAGCACAGATACGCAGTATTTT CASSFGGRASGWSTDTQYF
NA TRBD2 TRBJ2-5 TRBV4-2 TGTGCCAGCAGCCAAGAGGGACTAGCGGGAGGGCAAGAGACCCAGTACTTC CASSQEGLAGGQETQYF
NA NA TRBJ1-2 TRBV7-2 TGTGCCAGCAGCTTTAACAGGGAGGGCCCTAACTATGGCTACACCTTC CASSFNREGPNYGYTF
NA NA TRBJ2-6 TRBV7-2 TGTGCCAGCAGCTTAGTGGGGGGAGGCTCTGGGGCCAACGTCCTGACTTTC CASSLVGGGSGANVLTF
NA TRBD1 TRBJ2-7 TRBV5-1 TGCGCCAGCAGCTACGGACAGGGGGCCTACGAGCAGTACTTC CASSYGQGAYEQYF
few NA TRBJ1-1 TRBV19 TGTGCCAGTAGTATAGTAGGCAGGGGCAGGAACACTGAAGCTTTCTTT CASSIVGRGRNTEAFF
NA TRBD1 TRBJ2-7 TRBV2 TGTGCCAGCAGTGAAGCGCTTGTGGGACAGGCGATCTCCTACGAGCAGTACTTC CASSEALVGQAISYEQYF
NA TRBD1 TRBJ1-5 TRBV5-4 TGTGCCAGCAGCTTAGGACAGGGGCTCGATCAGCCCCAGCATTTT CASSLGQGLDQPQHF
many NA TRBJ1-1 TRBV18 TGTGCCAGCTCACCCACCTCGGGACACCTTCTTATGAACACTGAAGCTTTCTTT CASSPTSGHLLMNTEAFF
NA NA TRBJ1-2 TRBV6-5 TGTGCCAGCAGGACTTATAACTATGGCTACACCTTC CASRTYNYGYTF
few NA TRBJ2-7 TRBV28 TGTGCCAGCAATCCGCAACTTACAGGGAACTACGAGCAGTACTTC CASNPQLTGNYEQYF
NA NA TRBJ1-4 TRBV5-1 TGCGCCAGCAGTCAAGCCGCAACTAATGAAAAACTGTTTTTT CASSQAATNEKLFF
NA NA TRBJ1-2 TRBV18 TGTGCCAGCTCCCCTACCGGGGAGAACTATGGCTACACCTTC CASSPTGENYGYTF
NA TRBD2 TRBJ2-1 TRBV4-3 TGCGCCAGCAGCCAAGATTGGGCTAGCGGAACCAATGAGCAGTTCTTC CASSQDWASGTNEQFF
NA NA TRBJ1-2 TRBV6-5 TGTGCCAGCAGTTACGCGGACACCTTTTCTTATGGCTACACCTTC CASSYADTFSYGYTF
many TRBD2 TRBJ2-1 TRBV29-1 TGCAGCGTTCATTTGACTAGCGGGATCTTGGATGAGCAGTTCTTC CSVHLTSGILDEQFF
NA NA TRBJ1-1 TRBV7-8 TGTGCCAGCAGCTTAGTGGGGCCTGCTCGGGCCGGCTACTACATGAACACTGAGGCTTTCTTT CASSLVGPARAGYYMNTEAFF
NA NA TRBJ2-1 TRBV14 TGTGCCAGCAGCCAAGATTGGCAGGGAGAGCAGTTCTTC CASSQDWQGEQFF
once NA TRBJ1-5 TRBV5-1 TGCGCCAGCAGCTTGGGGGGGCGGGATCAGCCCCAGCATTTT CASSLGGRDQPQHF
NA NA TRBJ1-5 TRBV27 TGTGCCAGCAGTTTATCCGGCGGGTTACGCAATCAGCCCCAGCATTTT CASSLSGGLRNQPQHF
NA NA TRBJ2-5 TRBV9 TGTGCCAGCAGCGTAGCGGCGGGGGGACAGGGTCTCTCAGAGACCCAGTACTTC CASSVAAGGQGLSETQYF
NA NA TRBJ2-5 TRBV5-4 TGTGCCAGCAGCGCTAACAGGGCACAAGAGACCCAGTACTTC CASSANRAQETQYF
NA NA TRBJ2-4 TRBV5-1 TGCGCCAGCAGCTCCGTAGGGGGGGGGCAGGCCAAAAACATTCAGTACTTC CASSSVGGGQAKNIQYF
NA TRBD2 TRBJ2-3 TRBV9 TGTGCCAGCAGCGTAGCATCGCTAGCGGGAGGGAGGGCAGATACGCAGTATTTT CASSVASLAGGRADTQYF
NA NA TRBJ2-3 TRBV19 TGTGCCAGTAGTAGCACAGGTTCCCGCACAGATACGCAGTATTTT CASSSTGSRTDTQYF
NA NA TRBJ2-5 TRBV27 TGTGCCAGCAGTCCCGCGGGGGCCGCGAGGACCCAGTACTTC CASSPAGAARTQYF
few NA TRBJ1-5 TRBV19 TGTGCCAGTAGTATAGAAAGGGGGGGAAGCAATCAGCCCCAGCATTTT CASSIERGGSNQPQHF
NA NA TRBJ2-7 TRBV28 TGTGCCAGCAGGGAAGAAGGAGGTTCCTACGAGCAGTACTTC CASREEGGSYEQYF
NA TRBD2 TRBJ2-7 TRBV7-9 TGTTCCAGCAGCTTAGCGGGAACTAGCTCCTACGAGCAGTACTTC CSSSLAGTSSYEQYF
few NA TRBJ1-1 TRBV7-3 TGTGCCAGCAGCTCCGAAAAAACAGGGAACACTGAAGCTTTCTTT CASSSEKTGNTEAFF
few NA TRBJ2-5 TRBV27 TGTGCCAGCTCCCGACAGTTCCAAGAGACCCAGTACTTC CASSRQFQETQYF
NA NA TRBJ2-1 TRBV23-1 TGCGCCAGCAGTCAACTGCCCGGGAACTCTGGGTTCTTC CASSQLPGNSGFF
NA NA TRBJ2-2 TRBV14 TGTGCCAGCAGCCGTTTTGACCGGGACGGGGAGCTGTTTTTT CASSRFDRDGELFF
NA NA TRBJ1-3 TRBV7-2 TGTGCCAGCAGCCGTGCAGGTTTGGATGGAAACACCATATATTTT CASSRAGLDGNTIYF
medium-sized TRBD2 TRBJ2-2 TRBV4-1 TGCGCCAGCAGCCAAGATAGCGGGAGCACCGGGGAGCTGTTTTTT CASSQDSGSTGELFF
NA NA TRBJ1-3 TRBV2 TGTGCCAGCAGTGTCCTGTTCTCTGGAAACACCATATATTTT CASSVLFSGNTIYF
NA TRBD2 TRBJ2-3 TRBV9 TGTGCCAGCAGCATCCTAGCGGGAGGGCCCGGGAGCACAGATACGCAGTATTTT CASSILAGGPGSTDTQYF
NA TRBD2 TRBJ2-1 TRBV27 TGTGCCAGCAGCGGGAGTGGACTAGCGGTATACAATGAGCAGTTCTTC CASSGSGLAVYNEQFF
NA NA TRBJ2-7 TRBV5-1 TGCGCCAGCACCAACACCCAGGCGCCCTACGAGCAGTACTTC CASTNTQAPYEQYF
NA TRBD2 TRBJ2-5 TRBV7-2 TGTGCCAGCTCCTGGACTAGCGGATATCAAGAGACCCAGTACTTC CASSWTSGYQETQYF
NA NA TRBJ1-5 TRBV6-6 TGTGCCAGCAGCCAACCGGGGACACAGCATTTT CASSQPGTQHF
few NA TRBJ2-7 TRBV30 TGTGCCTGGAGTGGGGGCGGCTACGAGCAGTACTTC CAWSGGGYEQYF
few NA TRBJ1-1 TRBV27 TGTGCCAGCAGTTTATCTCTGCGGGCAGTGAACACTGAAGCTTTCTTT CASSLSLRAVNTEAFF